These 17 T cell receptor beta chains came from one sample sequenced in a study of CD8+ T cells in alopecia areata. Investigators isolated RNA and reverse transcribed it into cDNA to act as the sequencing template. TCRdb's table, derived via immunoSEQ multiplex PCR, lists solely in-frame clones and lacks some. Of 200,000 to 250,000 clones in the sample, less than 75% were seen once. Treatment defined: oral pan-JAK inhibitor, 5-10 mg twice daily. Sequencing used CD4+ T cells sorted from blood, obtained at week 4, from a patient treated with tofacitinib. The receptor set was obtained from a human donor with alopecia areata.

The CDR3 coding sequence is TGCGCCAGCAGCCAAGGCGCGTCCTTGTCGGGAAACACCATATATTTT. Translating it yields CASSQGASLSGNTIYF. V is TRBV4-3 and J is TRBJ1-3; D not resolved. With 1 base removed from V and 4 bases from J, the gap between germline ends came to 14 bases. The CDR3 consists of 16 residues. CDR1 is LGHNA, CDR2 YSLEER, per germline.

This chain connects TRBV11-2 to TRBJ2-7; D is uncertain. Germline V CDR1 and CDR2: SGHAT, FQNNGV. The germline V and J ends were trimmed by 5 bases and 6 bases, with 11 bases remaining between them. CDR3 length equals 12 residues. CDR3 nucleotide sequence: TGTGCCAGCAGCCCTTCACCGTCCGAGCAGTACTTC. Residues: CASSPSPSEQYF.

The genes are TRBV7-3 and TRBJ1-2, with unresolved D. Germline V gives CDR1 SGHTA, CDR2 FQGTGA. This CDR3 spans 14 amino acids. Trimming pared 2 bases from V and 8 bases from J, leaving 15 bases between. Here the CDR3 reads CASSLRQADRGYTF. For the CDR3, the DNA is TGTGCCAGCAGCTTACGGCAGGCGGATAGAGGCTACACCTTC.

The CDR3 DNA reads as TGCAGTGCCGCCGCCGATACGCAGTATTTT. Encoded protein: CSAAADTQYF. This chain connects TRBV20-1 to TRBJ2-3; D is unresolved. Germline V CDR1 and CDR2: DFQATT, SNEGSKA (reference sequence). CDR3 length: 10 residues. Trimming took off 6 bases at V and 6 bases at J, with 7 bases between the two ends.

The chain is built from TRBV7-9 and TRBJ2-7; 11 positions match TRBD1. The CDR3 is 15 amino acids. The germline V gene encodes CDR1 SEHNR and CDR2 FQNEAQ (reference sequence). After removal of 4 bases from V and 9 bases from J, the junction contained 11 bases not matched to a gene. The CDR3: CASSSSGTGGRWQYF. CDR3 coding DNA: TGTGCCAGCAGCTCCTCCGGGACAGGGGGTCGATGGCAGTACTTC.

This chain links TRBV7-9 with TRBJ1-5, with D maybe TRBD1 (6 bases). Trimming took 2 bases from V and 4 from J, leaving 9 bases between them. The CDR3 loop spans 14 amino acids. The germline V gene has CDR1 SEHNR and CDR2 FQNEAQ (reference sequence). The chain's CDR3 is CASSLSQGNQPQHF. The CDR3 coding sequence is TGTGCCAGCAGCTTATCACAGGGTAATCAGCCCCAGCATTTT.

Written as DNA, the CDR3 is TGTGCCAGCAGTGAAGAGCGGGGGCCGAGTAATGAGCAGTTCTTC. Protein: CASSEERGPSNEQFF. V and J are TRBV25-1 and TRBJ2-1, with 8 bases lining up with TRBD2. The CDR3 extends over 15 amino acids. V gave up 2 bases and J gave up 7 bases; unmatched junction bases: 7. Germline-derived CDR1 and CDR2 are MGHDK and SYGVNS.

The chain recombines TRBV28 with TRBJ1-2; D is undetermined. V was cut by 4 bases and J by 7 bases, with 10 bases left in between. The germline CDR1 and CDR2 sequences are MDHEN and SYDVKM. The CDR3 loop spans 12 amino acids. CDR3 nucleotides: TGTGCCAGCAGTTCCCCAGGTCCTGGCTACACCTTC. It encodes CASSSPGPGYTF.

CDR3 region: CSAGTGIYEQYF. As DNA, the CDR3 is TGCAGCGCTGGGACAGGGATCTACGAGCAGTACTTC. V gene TRBV29-1 combines with J gene TRBJ2-7, with TRBD1 matching over 9 bases. After removal of 7 bases from V and 3 bases from J, the junction contained 4 bases not matched to a gene. The CDR3 has 12 residues. From germline, CDR1 is SQVTM and CDR2 ANQGSEA.

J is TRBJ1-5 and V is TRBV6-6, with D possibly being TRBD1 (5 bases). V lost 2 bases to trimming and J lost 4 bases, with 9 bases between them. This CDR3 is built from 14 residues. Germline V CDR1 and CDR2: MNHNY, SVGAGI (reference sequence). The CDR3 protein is CASSYTGVNQPQHF. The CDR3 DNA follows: TGTGCCAGCAGTTACACAGGAGTGAATCAGCCCCAGCATTTT.

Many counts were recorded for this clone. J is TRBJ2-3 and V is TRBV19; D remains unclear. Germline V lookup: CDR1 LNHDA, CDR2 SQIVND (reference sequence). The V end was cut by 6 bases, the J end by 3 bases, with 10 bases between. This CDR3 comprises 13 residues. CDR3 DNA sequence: TGTGCCAGTAGCGTCGGCATGACAGATACGCAGTATTTT. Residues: CASSVGMTDTQYF.

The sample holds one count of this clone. The CDR3 DNA is TGTGCCAGCAGCTTCGGGACTCTAAATGAAAAACTGTTTTTT. Its translation is CASSFGTLNEKLFF. The chain links TRBV6-5 to TRBJ1-4, with D perhaps matching TRBD1 (5 bases). Germline CDR1 MNHEY, CDR2 SVGAGI. V lost 6 bases, J lost 5 bases, and 13 bases lay in between. The CDR3 extends over 14 amino acids.

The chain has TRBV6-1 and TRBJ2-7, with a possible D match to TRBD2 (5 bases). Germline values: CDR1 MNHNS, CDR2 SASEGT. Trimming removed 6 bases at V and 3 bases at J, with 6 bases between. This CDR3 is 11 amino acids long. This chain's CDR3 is CASRLDYEQYF. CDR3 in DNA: TGTGCCAGCAGACTAGACTACGAGCAGTACTTC.

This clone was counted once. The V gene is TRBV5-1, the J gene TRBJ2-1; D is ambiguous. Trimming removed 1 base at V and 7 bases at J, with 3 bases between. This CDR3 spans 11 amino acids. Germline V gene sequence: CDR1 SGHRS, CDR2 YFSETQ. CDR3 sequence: CASSLNNEQFF. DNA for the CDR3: TGCGCCAGCAGCTTGAATAATGAGCAGTTCTTC.

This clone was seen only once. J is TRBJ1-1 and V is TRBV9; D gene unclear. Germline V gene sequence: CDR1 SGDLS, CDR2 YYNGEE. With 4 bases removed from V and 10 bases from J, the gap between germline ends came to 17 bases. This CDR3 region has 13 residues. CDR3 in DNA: TGTGCCAGCAGCCCTCACTGGGAGCTTGCAGCTTTCTTT. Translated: CASSPHWELAAFF.

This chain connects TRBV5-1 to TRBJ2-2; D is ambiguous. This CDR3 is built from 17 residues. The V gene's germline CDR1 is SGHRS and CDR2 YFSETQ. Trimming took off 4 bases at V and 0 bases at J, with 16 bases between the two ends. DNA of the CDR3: TGCGCCAGCAGCCCTGGCCATAGGGATGCGAACACCGGGGAGCTGTTTTTT. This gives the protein CASSPGHRDANTGELFF.

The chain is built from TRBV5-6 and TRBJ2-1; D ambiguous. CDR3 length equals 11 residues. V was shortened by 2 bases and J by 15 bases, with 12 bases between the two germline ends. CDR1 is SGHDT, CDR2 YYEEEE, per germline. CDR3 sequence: CASSLVGDTFF. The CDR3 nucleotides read TGTGCCAGCAGCTTAGTTGGGGATACGTTCTTC.